The rows below give T cell receptor beta chains drawn from one sample of a study of patients and donors after allogeneic stem cell transplantation. TCRdb itself ran the RT-PCR reads through MiXCR, one entry per CDR3 protein. Here the sample spans tens of thousands of distinct CDR3 sequences, approximately 5% being singletons. The sequenced sample consisted of blood, either unsorted or a sorted T cell fraction (not recorded which). Receptor source: a human donor who was either an allogeneic HSCT recipient or a stem cell or donor lymphocyte infusion donor (not recorded which). It is not recorded whose cells these are; they may come from a transplant donor. The CDR3 runs from the conserved cysteine through the conserved F or W.

j_gene: TRBJ1-3; v_gene: TRBV5-1; CDR3aa: CASRRDLASGNTIYF
j_gene: TRBJ2-3; v_gene: TRBV5-1; CDR3aa: CASSSGGTYPQDTQYF
j_gene: TRBJ1-1; v_gene: TRBV18; CDR3aa: CASSPTDSSEGDTEAFF
j_gene: TRBJ1-2; v_gene: TRBV11-2; CDR3aa: CASSLDMRTYGYTF
j_gene: TRBJ2-2; v_gene: TRBV11-2; CDR3aa: CASSPGQSWMVVGELFF
j_gene: TRBJ1-6; v_gene: TRBV10-3; CDR3aa: CAISESGGPGSPLHF
j_gene: TRBJ2-7; v_gene: TRBV2; CDR3aa: CASIGGRAGEQYF
j_gene: TRBJ2-3; v_gene: TRBV29-1; CDR3aa: CSVVITSQDTQYF
j_gene: TRBJ2-1; v_gene: TRBV28; CDR3aa: CASIKFGLGLYNEQFF
j_gene: TRBJ2-1; v_gene: TRBV12-3/TRBV12-4; CDR3aa: CASRGRRAGSYNEQFF
j_gene: TRBJ1-5; v_gene: TRBV28; CDR3aa: CASSPGHTNQPQHF
j_gene: TRBJ1-4; v_gene: TRBV7-8; CDR3aa: CASSLGVAEKLFF
j_gene: TRBJ2-7; v_gene: TRBV7-9; CDR3aa: CASSSRDIYSYEQYF
j_gene: TRBJ2-2; v_gene: TRBV19; CDR3aa: CASGRRRGGTLYAGELFF
j_gene: TRBJ1-1; v_gene: TRBV15; CDR3aa: CATSRKEKGSTEAFF
j_gene: TRBJ1-4; v_gene: TRBV12-3/TRBV12-4; CDR3aa: CASRLSQGRNEKLFF